This TCR gamma chain was retrieved from a study of Vδ1+ human thymocytes. The study's findings and limits: Thymic delta-chain repertoires held 15% to 20% Vdelta2 sequences and few Vdelta3, despite high sort purity. Bulk repertoire data may be misinterpreted because of unexpected Vdelta2 sequences. Donors shared many TRG clonotypes but few TRD clonotypes. Highly polyclonal TRG and TRD repertoires with Gaussian CDR3 length distributions appeared in thymus.

Regarding this clone: The antigen is undetermined.

Alphabeta T cells were depleted, then CD3+ Vdelta1+ Vdelta2- thymocytes were FACS-sorted. The CDR3 extends over 11 amino acids. The V gene end was trimmed by 5 bases and the J gene end by 10 bases; junction bases not matched to a gene: 4. Per germline, CDR1 VINAFY and CDR2 YDVSNSKD. Sequences come from RNA converted to cDNA by reverse transcription. Pooled V-gene forward primers with one constant-region reverse primer generated the CDR3 amplicons by multiplex PCR. TCRdb reran clone calling via CATT on the multiplex PCR reads. The data hold fewer than 14,000 gamma-chain clones, with about 47% observed a single time.

The sequence derives from a boy less than two years old who had congenital heart surgery. Source material: Vdelta1+ gamma-delta thymocytes from the thymus. Subset given: FACS-sorted CD3+ TCRalphabeta- TCRVdelta1+ TCRVdelta2- thymocytes. The J gene is TRGJP1, the V gene TRGV5. Germline matching of the DNA provided the J gene here, since TCRdb leaves it blank. The CDR3 region is CATWADWFKIF. The CDR3 bases are TGTGCCACCTGGGCTGATTGGTTCAAGATATTT.